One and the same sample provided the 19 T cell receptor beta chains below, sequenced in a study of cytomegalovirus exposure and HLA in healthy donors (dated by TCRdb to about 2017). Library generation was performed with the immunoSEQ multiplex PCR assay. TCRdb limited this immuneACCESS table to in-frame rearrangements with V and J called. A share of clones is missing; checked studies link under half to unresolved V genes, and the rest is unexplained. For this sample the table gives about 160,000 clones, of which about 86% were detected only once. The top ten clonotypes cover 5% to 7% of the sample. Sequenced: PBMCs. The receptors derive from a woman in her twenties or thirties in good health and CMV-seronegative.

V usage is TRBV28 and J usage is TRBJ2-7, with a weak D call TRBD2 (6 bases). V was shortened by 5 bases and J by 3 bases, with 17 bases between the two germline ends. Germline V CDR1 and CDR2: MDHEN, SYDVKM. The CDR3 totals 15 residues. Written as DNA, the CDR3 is TGTGCCAGCAGTCCATTGTCGGGAGTCCGCTACGAGCAGTACTTC. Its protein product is CASSPLSGVRYEQYF. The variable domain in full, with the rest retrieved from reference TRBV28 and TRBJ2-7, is DVKVTQSSRYLVKRTGEKVFLECVQDMDHENMFWYRQDPGLGLRLIYFSYDVKMKEKGDIPEGYSVSREKKERFSLILESASTNQTSMYLCASSPLSGVRYEQYFGPGTRLTVT.

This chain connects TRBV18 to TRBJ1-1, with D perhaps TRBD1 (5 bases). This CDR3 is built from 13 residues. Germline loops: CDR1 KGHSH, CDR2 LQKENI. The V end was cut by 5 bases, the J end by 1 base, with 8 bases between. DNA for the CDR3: TGTGCCAGCTCAGCGGGACCGAACACTGAAGCTTTCTTT. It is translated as CASSAGPNTEAFF.

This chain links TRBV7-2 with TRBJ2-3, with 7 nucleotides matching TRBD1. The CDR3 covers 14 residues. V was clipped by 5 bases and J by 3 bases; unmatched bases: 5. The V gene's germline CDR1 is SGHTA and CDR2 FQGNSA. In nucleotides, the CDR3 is TGTGCCAGCAGCCTTAGGACAGGAACAGATACGCAGTATTTT. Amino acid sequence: CASSLRTGTDTQYF.

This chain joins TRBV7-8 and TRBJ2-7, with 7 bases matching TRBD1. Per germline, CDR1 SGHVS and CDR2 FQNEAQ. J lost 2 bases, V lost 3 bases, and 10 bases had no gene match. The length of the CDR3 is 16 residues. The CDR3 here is CASSLSGGRSPYEQYF. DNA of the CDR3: TGTGCCAGCAGCTTGTCAGGGGGTAGGAGCCCCTACGAGCAGTACTTC.

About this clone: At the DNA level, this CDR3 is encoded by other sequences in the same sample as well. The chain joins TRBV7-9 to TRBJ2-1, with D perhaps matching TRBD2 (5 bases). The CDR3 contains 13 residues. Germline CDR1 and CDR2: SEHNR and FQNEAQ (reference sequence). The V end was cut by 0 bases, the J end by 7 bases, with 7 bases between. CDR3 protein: CASSLAAGNEQFF. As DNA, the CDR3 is TGTGCCAGCAGCTTAGCGGCGGGTAATGAGCAGTTCTTC.

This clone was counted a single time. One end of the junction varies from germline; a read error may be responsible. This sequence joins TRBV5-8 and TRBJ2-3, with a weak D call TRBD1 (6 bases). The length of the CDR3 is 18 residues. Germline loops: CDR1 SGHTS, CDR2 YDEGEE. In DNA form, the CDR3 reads TGTGCCAGCAGTTTGGGACATATCGAGCCTACTAGCACAGATACGCAGTATTTT. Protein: CASSLGHIEPTSTDTQYF.

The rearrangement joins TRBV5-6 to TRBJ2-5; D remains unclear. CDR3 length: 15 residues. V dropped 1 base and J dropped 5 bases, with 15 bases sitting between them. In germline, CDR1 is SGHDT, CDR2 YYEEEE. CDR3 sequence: CASSLIYSPEETQYF. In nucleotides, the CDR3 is TGTGCCAGCAGCTTGATTTACAGCCCTGAGGAGACCCAGTACTTC.

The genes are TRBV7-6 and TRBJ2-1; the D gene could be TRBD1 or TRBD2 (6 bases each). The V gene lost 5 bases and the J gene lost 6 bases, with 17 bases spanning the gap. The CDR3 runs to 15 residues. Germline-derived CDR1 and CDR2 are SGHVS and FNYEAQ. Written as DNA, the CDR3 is TGTGCCAGCAGCCGGGTGCCACAGGGACTCAATGAGCAGTTCTTC. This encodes CASSRVPQGLNEQFF.

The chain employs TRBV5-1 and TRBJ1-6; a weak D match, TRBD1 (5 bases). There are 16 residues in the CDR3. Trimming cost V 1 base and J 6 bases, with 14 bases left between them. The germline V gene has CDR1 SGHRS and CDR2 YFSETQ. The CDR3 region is CASSLSSREGNSPLHF. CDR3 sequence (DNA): TGCGCCAGCAGCTTGTCGAGCAGGGAGGGTAATTCACCCCTCCACTTT.

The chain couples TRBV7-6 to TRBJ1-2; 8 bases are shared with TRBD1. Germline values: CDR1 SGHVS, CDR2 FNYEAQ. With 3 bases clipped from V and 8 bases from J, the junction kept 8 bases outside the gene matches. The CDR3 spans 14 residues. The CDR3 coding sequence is TGTGCCAGCAGCTTGACGCAGGGGGCCGACGGCTACACCTTC. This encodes CASSLTQGADGYTF.

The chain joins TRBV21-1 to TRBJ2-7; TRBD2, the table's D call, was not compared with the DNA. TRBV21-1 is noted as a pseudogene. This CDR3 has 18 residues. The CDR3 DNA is TGTGCCAGCAGCAAAGTTGAATTAGCGGGAGGGCATTCCCACGAGCAGTACTTC. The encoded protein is CASSKVELAGGHSHEQYF.

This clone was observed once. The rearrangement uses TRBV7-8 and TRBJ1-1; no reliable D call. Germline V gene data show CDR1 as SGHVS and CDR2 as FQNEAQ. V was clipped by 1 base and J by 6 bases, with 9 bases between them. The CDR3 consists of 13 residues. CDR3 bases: TGTGCCAGCAGCTTAGGAGGGCGGGCTGAAGCTTTCTTT. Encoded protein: CASSLGGRAEAFF.

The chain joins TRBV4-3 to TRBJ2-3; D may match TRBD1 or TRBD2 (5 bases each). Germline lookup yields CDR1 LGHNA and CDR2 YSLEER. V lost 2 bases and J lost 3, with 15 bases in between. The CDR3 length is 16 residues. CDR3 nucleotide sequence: TGCGCCAGCAGCCAATTGCTCGGGGCCAAGACAGATACGCAGTATTTT. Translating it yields CASSQLLGAKTDTQYF.

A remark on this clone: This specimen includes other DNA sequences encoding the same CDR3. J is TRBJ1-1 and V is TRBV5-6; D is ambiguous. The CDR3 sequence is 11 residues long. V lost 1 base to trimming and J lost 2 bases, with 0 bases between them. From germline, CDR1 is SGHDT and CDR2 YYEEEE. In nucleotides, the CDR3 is TGTGCCAGCAGCTTGAACACTGAAGCTTTCTTT. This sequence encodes CASSLNTEAFF.

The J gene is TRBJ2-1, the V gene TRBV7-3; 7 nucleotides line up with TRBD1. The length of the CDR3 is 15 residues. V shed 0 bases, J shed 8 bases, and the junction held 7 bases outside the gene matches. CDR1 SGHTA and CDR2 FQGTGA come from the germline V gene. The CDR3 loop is CASSLTGGVGDEQFF. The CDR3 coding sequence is TGTGCCAGCAGCTTAACAGGGGGCGTTGGGGATGAGCAGTTCTTC.

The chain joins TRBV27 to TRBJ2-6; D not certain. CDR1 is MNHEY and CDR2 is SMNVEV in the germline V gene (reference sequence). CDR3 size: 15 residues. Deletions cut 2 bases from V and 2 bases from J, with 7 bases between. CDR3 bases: TGTGCCAGCAGTTTAGACCTTCCTGGGGCCAACGTCCTGACTTTC. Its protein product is CASSLDLPGANVLTF.

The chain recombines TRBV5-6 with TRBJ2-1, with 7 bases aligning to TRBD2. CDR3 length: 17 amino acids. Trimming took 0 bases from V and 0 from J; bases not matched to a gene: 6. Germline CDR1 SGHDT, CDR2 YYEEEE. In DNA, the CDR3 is TGTGCCAGCAGCTTGGATCCGGCGGGGGTCTCCTACAATGAGCAGTTCTTC. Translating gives CASSLDPAGVSYNEQFF. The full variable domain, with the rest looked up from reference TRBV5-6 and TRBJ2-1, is DAGVTQSPTHLIKTRGQQVTLRCSPKSGHDTVSWYQQALGQGPQFIFQYYEEEERQRGNFPDRFSGHQFPNYSSELNVNALLLGDSALYLCASSLDPAGVSYNEQFFGPGTRLTVL.

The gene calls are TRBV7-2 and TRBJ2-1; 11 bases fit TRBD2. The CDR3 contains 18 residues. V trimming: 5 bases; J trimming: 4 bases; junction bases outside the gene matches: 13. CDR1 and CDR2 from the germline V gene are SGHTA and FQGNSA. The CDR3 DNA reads TGTGCCAGCAGCCCCACTAGCGGGAGCGGTCGCTTTTACAATGAGCAGTTCTTC. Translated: CASSPTSGSGRFYNEQFF.

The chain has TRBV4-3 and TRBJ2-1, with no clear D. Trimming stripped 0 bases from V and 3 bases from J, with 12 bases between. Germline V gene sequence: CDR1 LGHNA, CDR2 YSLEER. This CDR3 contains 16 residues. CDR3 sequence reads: CASSQEWWGNYNEQFF. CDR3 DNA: TGCGCCAGCAGCCAAGAGTGGTGGGGAAACTACAATGAGCAGTTCTTC.